This TCR beta chain appears in the sequencing data of a study of blood T cell repertoires in COVID-19. The CDR3 is made up of 13 amino acids. CDR1 is MDHEN, CDR2 SYDVKM, per germline. Unmatched junction bases numbered 8, after V lost 8 bases and J lost 8 bases. This table comes from immunoSEQ multiplex PCR, and its TCRdb copy is limited to in-frame clones, with some not included. The sample has under 300,000 clones; about nine tenths are singletons. This chain connects TRBV28 to TRBJ1-4; TRBD1 agrees at 7 bases. The specimen was peripheral blood. The sequence came from a man aged 55 to 69 with acute or convalescent COVID-19. The CDR3 region is CASLARGREKLFF. CDR3 in DNA: TGTGCCAGCCTGGCGAGGGGGCGCGAAAAACTGTTTTTT.